These 26 T cell receptor beta chains were all obtained from the same sample, sequenced in a study of Graves' ophthalmopathy and Graves' hyperthyroidism. Using RNA transcripts, the TCR beta CDR3 regions were amplified. The authors performed first-round RT-PCR with HTBI primers and then a second-round multiplex PCR. TCRdb redid the calling of the multiplex PCR reads with MiXCR, one entry per CDR3 protein. The table has about 480,000 distinct CDR3 sequences, approximately 15% seen once. Material: blood. These TCRs come from a woman aged 25 to 39 with Graves' ophthalmopathy.

In this sample, this clonotype turned up many times. The CDR3 region has the DNA TGTGCCATCAGCGGGACAGTCCGTTTCTACGAGCAGTACTTC. It encodes CAISGTVRFYEQYF. This rearrangement joins TRBV10-3 to TRBJ2-7, with 7 bases aligning to TRBD1. V was clipped by 6 bases and J by 3 bases; unmatched bases: 8. Germline values: CDR1 ENHRY, CDR2 SYGVKD. The CDR3 has 14 residues.

This clonotype was found many times. The chain employs TRBV5-1 and TRBJ2-5, with D possibly being TRBD1 or TRBD2 (5 bases each). This CDR3 region has 15 residues. Trimming stripped 3 bases from V and 5 bases from J, with 17 bases between. Germline loops: CDR1 SGHRS, CDR2 YFSETQ. The CDR3 nucleotides read TGCGCCAGCAGCTCCCTACTCGGGGCCGGGGAGACCCAGTACTTC. Translated: CASSSLLGAGETQYF. The variable domain in full, completed from reference TRBV5-1 and TRBJ2-5, reads KAGVTQTPRYLIKTRGQQVTLSCSPISGHRSVSWYQQTPGQGLQFLFEYFSETQRNKGNFPGRFSGRQFSNSRSEMNVSTLELGDSALYLCASSSLLGAGETQYFGPGTRLLVL.

This clonotype has at least ten counts. V and J are TRBV20-1 and TRBJ1-2, with TRBD1 matching 9 bases. Trimming at V came to 6 bases and at J to 2 bases, leaving 7 bases not matched to a gene. Per germline, CDR1 DFQATT and CDR2 SNEGSKA (reference sequence). The CDR3 length is 14 residues. CDR3 bases: TGCAGTGCCAGAACGGGACAGGGAAACTATGGCTACACCTTC. Protein: CSARTGQGNYGYTF.

This clonotype was counted at least ten times. The chain combines TRBV7-9 with TRBJ1-1; D ambiguous. Germline lookup yields CDR1 SEHNR and CDR2 FQNEAQ (reference sequence). The CDR3 has 12 residues. V lost 6 bases and J lost 4, with 9 bases in between. In DNA form, the CDR3 reads TGTGCCAGCAGGGACCCGATCACTGAAGCTTTCTTT. This translates into CASRDPITEAFF.

This clonotype was seen many times. This chain joins TRBV29-1 and TRBJ1-5; 8 bases map to TRBD1. V was clipped by 4 bases and J by 3 bases; unmatched bases: 2. Germline V gene lookup returns CDR1 SQVTM and CDR2 ANQGSEA. This CDR3 has 13 amino acids. DNA of the CDR3: TGCAGCGTTGGACAGGGGAACAATCAGCCCCAGCATTTT. It translates to CSVGQGNNQPQHF.

This clonotype occurred a few times. This rearrangement joins TRBV4-1 to TRBJ2-2; weak D call: TRBD1 (6 bases). The CDR3 spans 16 residues. The ends were cut back, 4 bases at V and 0 bases at J, with 12 bases in the middle. Germline V gene sequence: CDR1 MGHRA, CDR2 YSYEKL. CDR3 DNA: TGCGCCAGCAGCCTTGGACAGTTCGCGAACACCGGGGAGCTGTTTTTT. Protein: CASSLGQFANTGELFF.

This clonotype was counted ten times or more. The rearrangement uses TRBV15 and TRBJ2-5; TRBD1 is a possible D gene (5 bases). Germline CDR1 reads LNHNV; CDR2 reads YYDKDF (reference sequence). The CDR3 is 16 amino acids. The ends were cut back, 0 bases at V and 5 bases at J, with 16 bases in the middle. For the CDR3, the DNA is TGTGCCACCAGCAGAGATCGGCAGGGCGGTTGGGAGACCCAGTACTTC. Translated, it gives CATSRDRQGGWETQYF.

In this sample, this clonotype turned up once. This may stem from a read error, because a much larger clone lies one nucleotide away. V gene TRBV7-9 combines with J gene TRBJ2-4; maybe TRBD1 (6 bases). The length of the CDR3 is 17 residues. Germline V gene data show CDR1 as SEHNR and CDR2 as FQNEAQ (reference sequence). Trimming stripped 1 base from V and 0 bases from J, with 13 bases between. As DNA, the CDR3 is TGTGCCAGCAGCTTAGAAGTAACAGGGAAAGCCAAAAACATTCAGTACTTC. It yields the protein CASSLEVTGKAKNIQYF.

This clonotype was found many times. The chain recombines TRBV25-1 with TRBJ1-1, with D perhaps TRBD1 (6 bases). The CDR3 consists of 15 residues. V was clipped by 3 bases and J by 4 bases, with 15 bases between them. Germline V gene lookup returns CDR1 MGHDK and CDR2 SYGVNS. The chain's CDR3 is CASSDLGRGLTEAFF. CDR3 nucleotide sequence: TGTGCCAGCAGTGACCTCGGCAGGGGTCTCACTGAAGCTTTCTTT.

To note about this clonotype: An end of the junction differs from the germline gene, which may be a read error. This chain links TRBV28 with TRBJ1-1, with D unresolved. Germline CDR1 MDHEN, CDR2 SYDVKM. The CDR3 runs to 16 residues. CDR3 amino acids: CASSLVAFQENTEAIF. The CDR3 DNA is TGTGCCAGCAGCTTAGTGGCCTTCCAAGAGAACACTGAAGCTATCTTT.

This clonotype was detected only a few times. This chain uses TRBV11-2 with TRBJ2-7, with D unresolved. The CDR3 has 17 residues. Germline values: CDR1 SGHAT, CDR2 FQNNGV. Trimming took 1 base from V and 0 from J, leaving 16 bases between them. The CDR3 spells CASSLVGGVRSSYEQYF. The CDR3 bases are TGTGCCAGCAGCTTAGTGGGTGGGGTGCGGAGCTCCTACGAGCAGTACTTC.

This clonotype came up many times. The chain has TRBV12-3 or TRBV12-4 and TRBJ2-5, with TRBD2 matching 10 bases. This CDR3 region has 16 residues. The V and J ends lost 5 bases and 4 bases, in that order; junction bases with no gene match: 10. The CDR3, as DNA: TGTGCCAGCAGTCAGCGGGGGGGCGGGTTTCGAGAGACCCAGTACTTC. It specifies CASSQRGGGFRETQYF.

For this clonotype: A read error may explain this, as a much larger clone is one base away. The rearrangement links TRBV6-5 to TRBJ1-1; D remains ambiguous. The germline V gene encodes CDR1 MNHEY and CDR2 SVGAGI. This CDR3 is built from 13 residues. CDR3 in amino acids: CASSYSGRTEACF. DNA for the CDR3: TGTGCCAGCAGTTACTCAGGGCGGACTGAAGCTTGCTTT.

This clonotype showed up many times. The DNA of the CDR3 is TGCGCCAGCAGTGACGGTGGGACACTGAACACTGAAGCTTTCTTT. Translation: CASSDGGTLNTEAFF. This chain uses TRBV10-2 with TRBJ1-1, with D possibly TRBD1 on 6 matching bases. This CDR3 has 15 amino acids. The germline CDR1 and CDR2 sequences are WSHSY and SAAADI. V was pared by 3 bases and J by 0 bases, with 11 bases between.

This clonotype was detected many times. This chain joins TRBV29-1 and TRBJ1-2; the D gene is possibly TRBD1 (6 bases). There are 11 residues in the CDR3. Trimming pared 2 bases from V and 13 bases from J, leaving 14 bases between. Germline V lookup: CDR1 SQVTM, CDR2 ANQGSEA. The DNA of the CDR3 is TGCAGCGTTGAAAGTACAGGGTCGGGCACCTTC. The encoded protein is CSVESTGSGTF.

This clonotype has at least ten counts. The chain couples TRBV19 to TRBJ1-2; D is undetermined. Deletions cut 2 bases from V and 8 bases from J, with 12 bases between. CDR1 and CDR2 (germline): LNHDA, SQIVND (reference sequence). The CDR3 runs to 13 residues. CDR3 coding DNA: TGTGCCAGTAGTATAAGAAGAGTGGTAGGCTACACCTTC. It encodes CASSIRRVVGYTF.

This clonotype was counted only a few times. The chain combines TRBV11-2 with TRBJ2-7, with 10 bases matching TRBD2. V lost 1 base and J lost 1; bases outside the gene matches: 4. The CDR3 length is 16 residues. Germline V gives CDR1 SGHAT, CDR2 FQNNGV. CDR3 coding DNA: TGTGCCAGCAGCTTAGTGAGCGGGGGGGCTTCCTACGAGCAGTACTTC. As protein: CASSLVSGGASYEQYF.

The V call is TRBV20-1, the J call TRBJ2-2, with D unresolved. V lost 8 bases and J 0 bases, leaving 10 bases between the germline ends. The germline CDR1 and CDR2 sequences are DFQATT and SNEGSKA (reference sequence). The CDR3 consists of 13 residues. The CDR3 DNA reads as TGCAGTTCAACGGCCGCGAACACCGGGGAGCTGTTTTTT. Translating it yields CSSTAANTGELFF.

The sample holds many counts of this clonotype. The rearrangement joins TRBV12-3 or TRBV12-4 to TRBJ1-1, with unresolved D. The V end was cut by 3 bases, the J end by 2 bases, with 10 bases between. The CDR3 is 14 residues long. For the CDR3, the DNA is TGTGCCAGCAGTTTTAAGACGGGAAACACTGAAGCTTTCTTT. It yields the protein CASSFKTGNTEAFF.

This clonotype was observed at least ten times. The rearrangement joins TRBV30 to TRBJ1-5; 12 nucleotides agree with TRBD1. Germline assignment: CDR1 GTSNPN and CDR2 SVGIG (reference sequence). The CDR3 length is 14 residues. Germline trimming cut 0 bases from V and 6 bases from J; bases unmatched to any gene: 0. DNA of the CDR3: TGTGCCTGGAGTGTGGGACAGGGGGCTCAGCCCCAGCATTTT. This gives the protein CAWSVGQGAQPQHF. Filled out from reference TRBV30 and TRBJ1-5, the complete variable domain reads SQTIHQWPATLVQPVGSPLSLECTVEGTSNPNLYWYRQAAGRGLQLLFYSVGIGQISSEVPQNLSASRPQDRQFILSSKKLLLSDSGFYLCAWSVGQGAQPQHFGDGTRLSIL.

In its sample, this clonotype was seen many times. CDR3 nucleotide sequence: TGTGCCTGGCTCAACGGGACAGGGGATCTCCACTTT. This translates into CAWLNGTGDLHF. The rearrangement uses TRBV30 and TRBJ1-6, with 10 bases matching TRBD1. V gave up 5 bases and J gave up 16 bases; unmatched junction bases: 8. The CDR3 contains 12 residues. Germline V gene lookup returns CDR1 GTSNPN and CDR2 SVGIG (reference sequence).

This clonotype occurred many times. V is TRBV25-1 and J is TRBJ1-2; D call uncertain. V was trimmed by 9 bases and J by 4 bases, leaving 12 bases between them. The CDR3 consists of 12 residues. The V gene's germline CDR1 is MGHDK and CDR2 SYGVNS. CDR3 sequence: CASSQWRYGYTF. The DNA for the CDR3 is TGTGCCAGTTCACAGTGGCGCTATGGCTACACCTTC.

This clonotype has ten or more counts. This chain uses TRBV6-4 with TRBJ2-6; D is perhaps TRBD1 (5 bases). The ends were cut back, 4 bases at V and 1 base at J, with 14 bases in the middle. CDR1 is MRHNA and CDR2 is SNTAGT in the germline V gene. This CDR3 has 17 residues. CDR3 bases: TGTGCCAGCAGTGTCGAGACAGATCCATCTGGGGCCAACGTCCTGACTTTC. Translating gives CASSVETDPSGANVLTF.

This clonotype was detected ten times or more. The chain couples TRBV28 to TRBJ1-1; no definite D call. Trimming pared 2 bases from V and 3 bases from J, leaving 13 bases between. CDR3 length: 15 amino acids. CDR1 and CDR2 from the germline V gene are MDHEN and SYDVKM. CDR3 DNA: TGTGCCAGCAGTTTAGTGCCCCAGCCGGACACTGAAGCTTTCTTT. Translation: CASSLVPQPDTEAFF.

Turning to this clonotype: With a much larger clone just one base away, this may be a read error. The gene calls are TRBV4-2 and TRBJ1-6; TRBD1 might be the D (6 bases). CDR1 and CDR2 (germline): LGHNA, YNFKEQ. This CDR3 spans 16 amino acids. The chain's CDR3 is CASSQEGSRGNSHLHF. CDR3 nucleotides: TGTGCCAGCAGCCAAGAAGGGAGTAGGGGGAATTCACACCTCCACTTT.

On this clonotype: A read error may account for a junction end that differs from germline. The rearrangement uses TRBV10-2 and TRBJ1-1; 7 bases are a match to TRBD1. Germline loops: CDR1 WSHSY, CDR2 SAAADI. The CDR3 has 20 residues. CDR3 loop: CASRLSKIDRADGRNTEACF. CDR3 DNA sequence: TGCGCCAGCAGGCTAAGTAAAATCGACAGGGCGGATGGACGGAACACTGAAGCTTGCTTT.